This T cell receptor (beta chain) was captured in a study of CD8 T cells in ankylosing spondylitis. Molecular-barcoded quantitative 5'-RACE produced these TCR beta libraries. TCRdb used MiXCR to reprocess the 5' RACE reads, holding one entry per CDR3 protein. There are about 130,000 distinct CDR3 sequences in the sample; about 13% occur only once, and 3% lies in the top ten. This clonotype was counted only a few times. The antigen is undetermined. Trimming cost V 3 bases and J 4 bases, with 9 bases left between them. CDR3 length equals 12 residues. CDR1 is DFQATT, CDR2 SNEGSKA, per germline (reference sequence). Points from the study as a whole: Clones that were linked to disease were CD8+ and were relatively rare in peripheral blood. Disease-associated clones were reportedly significantly overrepresented in matched ankylosing spondylitis synovial fluid.

The TCR originated in a female donor with ankylosing spondylitis or in good health (not recorded which). The source material was blood, either unsorted or a sorted T cell fraction (not recorded which). The chain links TRBV20-1 to TRBJ1-2; D uncertain. For the CDR3, the DNA is TGCAGTGCTAGCAAGGAACGCTATGGCTACACCTTC. The encoded protein is CSASKERYGYTF.